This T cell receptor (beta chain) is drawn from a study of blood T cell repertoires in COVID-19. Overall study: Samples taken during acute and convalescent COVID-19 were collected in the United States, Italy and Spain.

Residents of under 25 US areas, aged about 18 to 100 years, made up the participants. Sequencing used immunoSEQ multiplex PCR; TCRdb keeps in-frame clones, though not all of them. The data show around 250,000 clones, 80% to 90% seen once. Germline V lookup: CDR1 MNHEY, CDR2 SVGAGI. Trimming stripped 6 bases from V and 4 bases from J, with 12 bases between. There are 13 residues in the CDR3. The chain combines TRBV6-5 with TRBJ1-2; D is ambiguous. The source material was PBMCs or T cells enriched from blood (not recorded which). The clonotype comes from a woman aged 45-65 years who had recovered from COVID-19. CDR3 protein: CASRESPIYGYTF. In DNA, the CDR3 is TGTGCCAGCAGAGAGAGTCCAATCTATGGCTACACCTTC.